These 27 T cell receptor beta chains share one sample of origin, sequenced in a study of T cells in women clearing cervical HPV infection. TCRdb keeps only in-frame clones here, not all; method: immunoSEQ multiplex PCR. The table gives about 35,000 clones; the top ten clones make up approximately 6.6% of it. The sample taken for sequencing was blood buffy coat. These receptors all come from a woman aged 18 to 75 with a cervical HPV16 infection that either progressed to CIN3+ or cleared (not recorded which).

Concerning this clone itself: Coverage ceases 3 residues before the CDR3 finishes, and the germline J gene fills in the end. The chain is built from TRBV20-1 and TRBJ2-1; TRBD2 matches 14 bases. In germline, CDR1 is DFQATT, CDR2 SNEGSKA (reference sequence). J gave up 7 bases and V 5 bases, and 13 bases lay outside the gene matches. This CDR3 contains 17 residues. The chain's CDR3 is CSAEPGLAGVSQNEQFF. Partial CDR3 DNA: TGCAGTGCTGAACCGGGACTAGCGGGAGTGTCCCAAAATGAG.

Partial CDR3 DNA: TGTGCCAGCAGCTTAACTGGACTAGCGGGAGTTCACGAG. Its protein is CASSLTGLAGVHE. The entire CDR3 reads CASSLTGLAGVHEQYF. V and J are TRBV7-3 and TRBJ2-7, with 13 bases aligning to TRBD2. The CDR3 end falls 3 residues outside the read, so it is completed with the germline J gene. This CDR3 is 16 amino acids long. The V segment lost 0 bases and the J segment 5 bases; nucleotides outside the gene matches: 4. The germline V gene encodes CDR1 SGHTA and CDR2 FQGTGA. Using reference TRBV7-3 and TRBJ2-7 for the parts outside the CDR3, the full variable domain is GAGVSQTPSNKVTEKGKYVELRCDPISGHTALYWYRQSLGQGPEFLIYFQGTGAADDSGLPNDRFFAVRPEGSVSTLKIQRTERGDSAVYLCASSLTGLAGVHEQYFGPGTRLTVT.

Regarding this clone: The read ends 3 residues before the CDR3 terminus; that terminus is restored from the germline J gene. The chain carries TRBV7-6 and TRBJ2-3, with D unclear. The CDR3 runs 13 residues. From germline, CDR1 is SGHVS and CDR2 FNYEAQ. The CDR3 reads CASSARVLETQYF. The sequenced part of the CDR3 DNA is TGTGCCAGCAGCGCAAGGGTTTTGGAGACG.

With respect to this clone: The read halts 3 residues ahead of the CDR3 end, with the missing end drawn from the germline J gene. This chain uses TRBV2 with TRBJ2-2; 8 bases line up with TRBD1. Germline values: CDR1 SNHLY, CDR2 FYNNEI. This CDR3 has 15 residues. The CDR3 protein is CASSPNYGDRKRLFF. The sequenced part of the CDR3 DNA is TGTGCCAGCAGCCCGAATTATGGGGACAGGAAGAGG.

The CDR3 bases that were read are TGTGCCAGCAGCGTAGACTGGACTACCTACGAG. Translation: CASSVDWTTYE. The whole CDR3 sequence reads CASSVDWTTYEQYF. The genes are TRBV9 and TRBJ2-7; maybe TRBD2 (6 bases). The CDR3 extends 3 residues past the end of the read, so its final part is completed from the germline J gene. Trimming shortened V by 0 bases and J by 2 bases, and 9 bases separated the two germline ends. The germline gives CDR1 SGDLS, CDR2 YYNGEE. This CDR3 is built from 14 residues.

Comment on this clone: Coverage ceases 3 residues before the CDR3 finishes, and the germline J gene fills in the end. The rearrangement uses TRBV9 and TRBJ2-3, with unresolved D. V lost 0 bases to trimming and J lost 4 bases, with 9 bases between them. Germline V gene sequence: CDR1 SGDLS, CDR2 YYNGEE. The CDR3 length is 14 residues. CDR3 DNA, as far as it was read: TGTGCCAGCAGCGTAGAGTCTAGAGCAGATACG. Its translation is CASSVESRADT. The full CDR3 protein is CASSVESRADTQYF. Variable domain in full (rest from reference TRBV9 and TRBJ2-3): DSGVTQTPKHLITATGQRVTLRCSPRSGDLSVYWYQQSLDQGLQFLIQYYNGEERAKGNILERFSAQQFPDLHSELNLSSLELGDSALYFCASSVESRADTQYFGPGTRLTVL.

A note on this clone: The read falls 3 residues short of the CDR3 end, and the missing part is taken from the germline J gene. The V and J genes are TRBV2 and TRBJ2-3; TRBD2 matches at 11 bases. The germline V gene encodes CDR1 SNHLY and CDR2 FYNNEI. The V gene end was trimmed by 4 bases and the J gene end by 2 bases; junction bases not matched to a gene: 5. The CDR3 is made up of 16 amino acids. The part of the CDR3 DNA that was read is TGTGCCAGCAGTGTAGGGACTAGCGGTTTCACAGATACG. Translation: CASSVGTSGFTDT. The entire CDR3 protein is CASSVGTSGFTDTQYF.

Concerning this clone: From the germline J gene comes the end of the CDR3, since the read stops 3 residues before it. The chain couples TRBV5-1 to TRBJ1-4; 10 positions agree with TRBD1. Per the germline V gene, CDR1 is SGHRS and CDR2 is YFSETQ. CDR3 length: 16 residues. Trimming removed 5 bases from V and 10 bases from J; junction bases left unmatched: 14. The sequenced part of the CDR3 DNA is TGCGCCAGCAGACGGAGTCCCGGGACAGGGGAAGGAAAA. This sequence encodes CASRRSPGTGEGK. The whole CDR3 reads CASRRSPGTGEGKLFF.

Of note for this clone: The read falls 3 residues short of the CDR3 end, and the missing part is taken from the germline J gene. The rearrangement links TRBV5-1 to TRBJ1-1; D possibly corresponds to TRBD1 (6 bases). Germline CDR1 reads SGHRS; CDR2 reads YFSETQ. V dropped 4 bases and J dropped 3 bases, with 13 bases sitting between them. The CDR3 is 14 residues long. The CDR3 here is CASSPQGVDTEAFF. The sequenced part of the CDR3 DNA is TGCGCCAGCAGCCCACAGGGTGTTGACACTGAA.

For this clone: The sequenced fragment ends 3 residues before the CDR3 boundary, so the rest is inferred from the germline J gene. This chain links TRBV20-1 with TRBJ2-7; possibly TRBD1 for D (5 bases). CDR1 is DFQATT and CDR2 is SNEGSKA in the germline V gene (reference sequence). This CDR3 is 14 amino acids long. With 1 base removed from V and 0 bases from J, the gap between germline ends came to 10 bases. This CDR3 is CSARGTLASYEQYF. CDR3 bases read: TGCAGTGCTAGAGGGACATTGGCCTCCTACGAG.

As to this clone: The read halts 3 residues ahead of the CDR3 end, with the missing end drawn from the germline J gene. The genes are TRBV2 and TRBJ2-3; TRBD2 aligns across 9 bases. Germline V CDR1 and CDR2: SNHLY, FYNNEI. The junction had 11 bases not matched to a gene; V was cut back by 8 bases and J by 2 bases. The CDR3 is 16 amino acids. The sequenced part of the CDR3 DNA is TGTGCCAGCCTCGGAGAGACTAGCGGCTACACAGATACG. Translating gives CASLGETSGYTDT. The CDR3 in full is CASLGETSGYTDTQYF. Based on the CDR3 plus reference TRBV2 and TRBJ2-3, the full variable domain is EPEVTQTPSHQVTQMGQEVILRCVPISNHLYFYWYRQILGQKVEFLVSFYNNEISEKSEIFDDQFSVERPDGSNFTLKIRSTKLEDSAMYFCASLGETSGYTDTQYFGPGTRLTVL.

Points on this clone: The missing CDR3 end, 3 residues past where the read stops, is filled in from the germline J gene. The genes are TRBV20-1 and TRBJ1-4; tentatively, D is TRBD1 (6 bases). Trimming left V 4 bases short and J 8 bases short, with 11 bases between. This CDR3 region has 12 residues. Germline V gene sequence: CDR1 DFQATT, CDR2 SNEGSKA (reference sequence). The part of the CDR3 DNA that was read is TGCAGTGCTACGGACAGCTGGGAAAAA. It yields the protein CSATDSWEK. The full CDR3 reads CSATDSWEKLFF.

Concerning this clone itself: The read terminates 3 residues ahead of where the CDR3 ends, so the germline J gene completes it. The rearrangement links TRBV2 to TRBJ2-1; 7 nucleotides line up with TRBD2. CDR1 is SNHLY and CDR2 is FYNNEI in the germline V gene. CDR3 length equals 13 residues. V lost 7 bases, J lost 8 bases, and 8 bases stayed unmatched. The part of the CDR3 DNA that was read is TGTGCCAGCAATCAGGGACGGGGGGATGAG. The encoded protein is CASNQGRGDE. The CDR3 as a whole reads CASNQGRGDEQFF.

With respect to this clone: The read is 3 residues too short to cover the CDR3 end, so that end is filled in from the germline J gene. The chain links TRBV24-1 to TRBJ2-7, with D tentatively TRBD1 (6 bases). CDR1 is KGHDR, CDR2 SFDVKD, per germline. The CDR3 consists of 13 residues. The V and J ends lost 3 bases and 5 bases respectively, with 10 bases between them. The CDR3 sequence: CATSDVYRDEQYF. The sequenced CDR3 bases are TGTGCCACCAGTGATGTTTACAGGGACGAG.

In regard to this clone: Read data end 3 residues before the CDR3 end; the end is taken from the germline J gene. The V call is TRBV10-3, the J call TRBJ2-2, with D tentatively TRBD1 or TRBD2 (5 bases each). The germline CDR1 and CDR2 sequences are ENHRY and SYGVKD. V was shortened by 3 bases and J by 7 bases, with 9 bases between the two germline ends. The CDR3 extends over 13 amino acids. CDR3 loop: CAISEGEIGELFF. The sequenced part of the CDR3 DNA is TGTGCCATCAGTGAAGGGGAGATCGGGGAG.

Note on this clone: The CDR3 extends 3 residues past the end of the read, so its final part is completed from the germline J gene. J is TRBJ2-2 and V is TRBV5-4; D is tentatively TRBD1 or TRBD2 (7 bases each). This CDR3 has 15 residues. Trimming took off 7 bases at V and 5 bases at J, with 18 bases between the two ends. The germline gives CDR1 SGHNT, CDR2 YYREEE (reference sequence). The CDR3 here is CASQPRQGGTGELFF. The covered CDR3 bases are TGTGCCAGCCAGCCTAGACAGGGAGGGACCGGGGAG.

A note on this clone: The read falls 3 residues short of the CDR3 end, and the missing part is taken from the germline J gene. The chain uses TRBV2 and TRBJ2-3, with 7 bases that match TRBD2. Germline V gene data show CDR1 as SNHLY and CDR2 as FYNNEI. With 8 bases clipped from V and 5 bases from J, the junction kept 7 bases outside the gene matches. This CDR3 has 13 residues. The sequenced part of the CDR3 DNA is TGTGCCAGCGGTCCGGGGGGAGTAGATACG. Translated, it gives CASGPGGVDT. In full, the CDR3 reads CASGPGGVDTQYF.

Concerning this clone: The CDR3 is cut off 3 residues early in the read; its end comes from the germline J gene. This chain connects TRBV19 to TRBJ2-3, with 9 bases matching TRBD2. This CDR3 comprises 18 residues. CDR1 is LNHDA, CDR2 SQIVND, per germline (reference sequence). The V segment lost 4 bases and the J segment 0 bases; nucleotides outside the gene matches: 11. The CDR3 region is CASSRLAGVPPSTDTQYF. The DNA read from the CDR3 is TGTGCCAGTAGTAGATTAGCGGGGGTACCCCCTAGCACAGATACG.

A word on this clone: The read gets to within 3 residues of the CDR3 end, and the germline J gene fills in the rest. This chain links TRBV29-1 with TRBJ2-7; 12 bases are a match to TRBD2. Trimming removed 4 bases from V and 1 base from J; junction bases left unmatched: 17. The germline V gene has CDR1 SQVTM and CDR2 ANQGSEA. CDR3 length equals 19 residues. The sequenced CDR3 bases are TGCAGCGTTGCAAGTTGGGGGCTAGCGGGAGGGAGGCCTTCCTACGAG. Encoded protein: CSVASWGLAGGRPSYE. The entire CDR3 protein is CSVASWGLAGGRPSYEQYF.

Turning to this clone: The read terminates 3 residues before the CDR3 end, so the remaining end is supplied by the germline J gene. The chain employs TRBV4-1 and TRBJ1-1, with D maybe TRBD1 (6 bases). The ends were cut back, 6 bases at V and 1 base at J, with 12 bases in the middle. The length of the CDR3 is 14 residues. In germline, CDR1 is MGHRA, CDR2 YSYEKL. The CDR3 reads CASRPFRGNTEAFF. The CDR3 DNA, read in part, is TGCGCCAGCAGACCTTTCAGGGGGAACACTGAA.

With respect to this clone: The read terminates 3 residues before the CDR3 end, so the remaining end is supplied by the germline J gene. This rearrangement joins TRBV10-3 to TRBJ2-1; D is undetermined. Germline loops: CDR1 ENHRY, CDR2 SYGVKD. V was shortened by 6 bases and J by 9 bases, with 12 bases between the two germline ends. This CDR3 is built from 12 residues. CDR3 amino acids: CAIRTHYGEQFF. CDR3 DNA (partial): TGTGCCATCAGAACTCATTACGGTGAG.

Points on this clone: From the germline J gene comes the end of the CDR3, since the read stops 3 residues before it. The chain joins TRBV5-6 to TRBJ2-7; D perhaps matches TRBD2 (6 bases). Germline CDR1 is SGHDT and CDR2 is YYEEEE. V was pared by 4 bases and J by 4 bases, with 15 bases between. This CDR3 has 14 amino acids. This CDR3 is CASSQLGTAYEQYF. The sequenced part of the CDR3 DNA is TGTGCCAGCAGCCAGCTCGGGACTGCTTACGAG.

A word on this clone: Read coverage stops 3 residues before the CDR3 terminus; the germline J gene supplies the remainder. The chain uses TRBV7-6 and TRBJ2-5, with D possibly being TRBD2 (5 bases). The CDR3 loop spans 14 amino acids. Germline V gene sequence: CDR1 SGHVS, CDR2 FNYEAQ. Trimming took off 1 base at V and 5 bases at J, with 11 bases between the two ends. The chain's CDR3 is CASSLGLARETQYF. Incomplete CDR3 DNA: TGTGCCAGCAGCTTAGGTCTAGCCAGGGAGACC.

A note on this clone: The read ends 3 residues before the CDR3 terminus; that terminus is restored from the germline J gene. The gene calls are TRBV7-6 and TRBJ2-3, with D perhaps TRBD2 (6 bases). This CDR3 region has 14 residues. Germline CDR1 reads SGHVS; CDR2 reads FNYEAQ. CDR3 amino acids: CASSPASDIGAQYF. The CDR3 DNA, read in part, is TGTGCCAGCAGCCCGGCTAGCGACATCGGAGCG.

For this clone: The read ends 3 residues early relative to the CDR3; the germline J gene fills the gap. The chain is built from TRBV2 and TRBJ1-4; TRBD1 agrees at 10 bases. The CDR3 has 18 residues. With 2 bases clipped from V and 0 bases from J, the junction kept 6 bases outside the gene matches. Germline values: CDR1 SNHLY, CDR2 FYNNEI. CDR3 region: CASSERDRGPATNEKLFF. The DNA read from the CDR3 is TGTGCCAGCAGTGAAAGGGACAGGGGACCTGCAACTAATGAAAAA. The variable domain in full, with the rest retrieved from reference TRBV2 and TRBJ1-4, is EPEVTQTPSHQVTQMGQEVILRCVPISNHLYFYWYRQILGQKVEFLVSFYNNEISEKSEIFDDQFSVERPDGSNFTLKIRSTKLEDSAMYFCASSERDRGPATNEKLFFGSGTQLSVL.

Comment on this clone: The CDR3 end falls 3 residues outside the read, so it is completed with the germline J gene. This chain connects TRBV7-3 to TRBJ2-5, with D possibly being TRBD2 (6 bases). Deletions cut 4 bases from V and 5 bases from J, with 14 bases between. Germline loops: CDR1 SGHTA, CDR2 FQGTGA. The CDR3 loop spans 14 amino acids. CDR3 DNA (partial): TGTGCCAGCAGCTCCACCGGGACTTCCGAGACC. Amino acid sequence: CASSSTGTSET. The full CDR3 sequence reads CASSSTGTSETQYF.

Comment on this clone: The read gets to within 3 residues of the CDR3 end, and the germline J gene fills in the rest. This chain joins TRBV7-3 and TRBJ2-1; weak D call: TRBD1 (6 bases). The CDR3 consists of 14 residues. The V gene's germline CDR1 is SGHTA and CDR2 FQGTGA. V was clipped by 1 base and J by 9 bases, with 13 bases between them. This CDR3 is CASSLNAGAVEQFF. The part of the CDR3 DNA that was read is TGTGCCAGCAGCTTAAATGCAGGGGCGGTTGAG.